These T cell receptor beta chains were read from a single sample in a study of Tregs in tolerant kidney transplant recipients. The table came from immunoSEQ multiplex PCR; TCRdb's copy has only in-frame clones and leaves some out. The table has around 230,000 clones, about 80% seen once. The sequenced material came from CD4+ T cells from blood. The receptors come from a human donor in good health. CDR3s include the opening cysteine and the closing phenylalanine or tryptophan. D genes are given only for firm matches. Clone size is not always given. Where it is, it says once, few, many or a class for expanded clones.

d_call: NA; clone_size: NA; v_call: TRBV27; j_call: TRBJ2-7; cdr3_aa: CASSLSVGNEQYF; cdr3_nt: TGTGCCAGCAGTTTATCGGTGGGCAACGAGCAGTACTTC
d_call: NA; clone_size: NA; v_call: TRBV9; j_call: TRBJ1-1; cdr3_aa: CASSGRDKINMNTEAFF; cdr3_nt: TGTGCCAGCAGCGGTCGCGACAAGATAAACATGAACACTGAAGCTTTCTTT
d_call: NA; clone_size: NA; v_call: TRBV28; j_call: TRBJ1-5; cdr3_aa: CASSLSFTLNQPQHF; cdr3_nt: TGTGCCAGCAGTTTATCGTTTACACTGAATCAGCCCCAGCATTTT
d_call: NA; clone_size: NA; v_call: TRBV20-1; j_call: TRBJ2-5; cdr3_aa: CSATIRETQYF; cdr3_nt: TGCAGTGCGACGATTAGGGAGACCCAGTACTTC
d_call: NA; clone_size: NA; v_call: TRBV18; j_call: TRBJ1-2; cdr3_aa: CASSPWEDSLSVTF; cdr3_nt: TGTGCCAGCTCACCATGGGAAGACAGCCTCTCTGTCACCTTC
d_call: TRBD1; clone_size: NA; v_call: TRBV5-1; j_call: TRBJ2-7; cdr3_aa: CASSPAGGGVEQYF; cdr3_nt: TGCGCCAGCAGCCCGGCAGGGGGCGGAGTCGAGCAGTACTTC
d_call: NA; clone_size: NA; v_call: TRBV5-1; j_call: TRBJ2-7; cdr3_aa: CASSLKNYEQYF; cdr3_nt: TGCGCCAGCAGCTTGAAGAACTACGAGCAGTACTTC
d_call: TRBD2; clone_size: NA; v_call: TRBV7-8; j_call: TRBJ2-7; cdr3_aa: CASSRAGLAGYEQYF; cdr3_nt: TGTGCCAGCAGCCGCGCGGGGCTAGCGGGCTACGAGCAGTACTTC
d_call: NA; clone_size: NA; v_call: TRBV5-1; j_call: TRBJ1-2; cdr3_aa: CASSSGTNYGYTF; cdr3_nt: TGCGCCAGCAGCTCCGGGACAAACTATGGCTACACCTTC
d_call: TRBD1; clone_size: NA; v_call: TRBV4-1; j_call: TRBJ2-3; cdr3_aa: CASSQGRDSSDTQYF; cdr3_nt: TGCGCCAGCAGCCAAGGCCGGGACAGTTCAGATACGCAGTATTTT
d_call: TRBD1; clone_size: NA; v_call: TRBV30; j_call: TRBJ1-6; cdr3_aa: CAWSVGDRSRNSPLHF; cdr3_nt: TGTGCCTGGAGTGTAGGGGACAGGTCAAGAAATTCACCCCTCCACTTT
d_call: TRBD1; clone_size: NA; v_call: TRBV19; j_call: TRBJ2-2; cdr3_aa: CASSIRGTGIRGELFF; cdr3_nt: TGTGCCAGTAGTATAAGGGGGACAGGGATCCGCGGGGAGCTGTTTTTT
d_call: NA; clone_size: NA; v_call: TRBV15; j_call: TRBJ1-2; cdr3_aa: CATSPGGYYGYTF; cdr3_nt: TGTGCCACCAGCCCTGGCGGGTACTATGGCTACACCTTC
d_call: TRBD2; clone_size: NA; v_call: TRBV30; j_call: TRBJ2-7; cdr3_aa: CAWSLTPGTSGYGQYF; cdr3_nt: TGTGCCTGGAGCCTCACTCCTGGGACTAGCGGCTACGGGCAGTACTTC
d_call: NA; clone_size: once; v_call: TRBV7-8; j_call: TRBJ1-6; cdr3_aa: CASSLTGSNSPLHF; cdr3_nt: TGTGCCAGCAGCTTAACGGGGAGTAATTCACCCCTCCACTTT
d_call: TRBD2; clone_size: NA; v_call: TRBV5-1; j_call: TRBJ2-2; cdr3_aa: CASTSIAGGENTGELFF; cdr3_nt: TGCGCCAGCACCTCGATAGCGGGAGGGGAGAACACCGGGGAGCTGTTTTTT
d_call: TRBD1; clone_size: NA; v_call: TRBV29-1; j_call: TRBJ1-2; cdr3_aa: CSVELPGGDYGYTF; cdr3_nt: TGCAGCGTTGAATTGCCAGGGGGGGACTATGGCTACACCTTC
d_call: NA; clone_size: NA; v_call: TRBV7-9; j_call: TRBJ1-4; cdr3_aa: CASSSGQINEKLFF; cdr3_nt: TGTGCCAGCAGCTCGGGGCAGATTAATGAAAAACTGTTTTTT
d_call: TRBD1; clone_size: few; v_call: TRBV4-1; j_call: TRBJ2-1; cdr3_aa: CASSPRDRVDEQFF; cdr3_nt: TGCGCCAGCAGCCCCCGCGACAGGGTGGATGAGCAGTTCTTC
d_call: TRBD1; clone_size: NA; v_call: TRBV6-1; j_call: TRBJ1-1; cdr3_aa: CASSEFAGQRAFF; cdr3_nt: TGTGCCAGCAGTGAATTCGCGGGACAGAGAGCTTTCTTT
d_call: TRBD1; clone_size: NA; v_call: TRBV18; j_call: TRBJ1-1; cdr3_aa: CASSTIPGTGNTEAFF; cdr3_nt: TGTGCCAGCTCGACGATACCGGGGACAGGGAACACTGAAGCTTTCTTT
d_call: NA; clone_size: NA; v_call: TRBV5-1; j_call: TRBJ1-1; cdr3_aa: CASSLSPGLNTEAFF; cdr3_nt: TGCGCCAGCAGCTTGTCTCCAGGGTTGAACACTGAAGCTTTCTTT
d_call: TRBD1; clone_size: NA; v_call: TRBV2; j_call: TRBJ1-5; cdr3_aa: CASGRDRGNQPQHF; cdr3_nt: TGTGCCAGCGGAAGGGACAGGGGCAATCAGCCCCAGCATTTT
d_call: TRBD1; clone_size: NA; v_call: TRBV15; j_call: TRBJ2-3; cdr3_aa: CATSRITGGQDTQYF; cdr3_nt: TGTGCCACCAGCAGGATCACAGGGGGCCAAGATACGCAGTATTTT
d_call: NA; clone_size: NA; v_call: TRBV18; j_call: TRBJ1-1; cdr3_aa: CASSPLIGNTEAFF; cdr3_nt: TGTGCCAGCTCACCACTCATTGGGAACACTGAAGCTTTCTTT
d_call: TRBD2; clone_size: NA; v_call: TRBV29-1; j_call: TRBJ2-3; cdr3_aa: CSAQREWLSDTQYF; cdr3_nt: TGCAGCGCCCAGCGGGAGTGGTTATCGGATACGCAGTATTTT
d_call: NA; clone_size: NA; v_call: TRBV7-8; j_call: TRBJ2-6; cdr3_aa: CARAPLSGANVLTF; cdr3_nt: TGTGCCAGGGCCCCCCTCTCTGGGGCCAACGTCCTGACTTTC
d_call: NA; clone_size: few; v_call: TRBV6-1; j_call: TRBJ2-3; cdr3_aa: CASSEEGTRELDTQYF; cdr3_nt: TGTGCCAGCAGTGAAGAGGGGACCCGGGAACTAGATACGCAGTATTTT
d_call: NA; clone_size: NA; v_call: TRBV10-1; j_call: TRBJ2-7; cdr3_aa: CASSEKGLSRYGQYF; cdr3_nt: TGCGCCAGCAGTGAGAAGGGACTGTCAAGGTACGGGCAGTACTTC
d_call: NA; clone_size: NA; v_call: TRBV7-9; j_call: TRBJ2-1; cdr3_aa: CASRRSRESEQFF; cdr3_nt: TGTGCCAGCAGGCGAAGCAGGGAAAGTGAGCAGTTCTTC
d_call: TRBD2; clone_size: NA; v_call: TRBV2; j_call: TRBJ2-1; cdr3_aa: CASLLSGGYNEQFF; cdr3_nt: TGTGCCAGTCTTTTGAGCGGGGGATACAATGAGCAGTTCTTC
d_call: NA; clone_size: NA; v_call: TRBV5-4; j_call: TRBJ1-4; cdr3_aa: CASSPSRGAATNEKLFF; cdr3_nt: TGTGCCAGCAGCCCATCACGGGGGGCTGCAACTAATGAAAAACTGTTTTTT
d_call: TRBD1; clone_size: once; v_call: TRBV5-4; j_call: TRBJ2-2; cdr3_aa: CASSPSLDREGAGELFF; cdr3_nt: TGTGCCAGCAGCCCGAGCCTTGACAGGGAAGGGGCCGGGGAGCTGTTTTTT
d_call: NA; clone_size: NA; v_call: TRBV6-4; j_call: TRBJ2-2; cdr3_aa: CASSPGQNTGELFF; cdr3_nt: TGTGCCAGCAGCCCGGGACAAAACACCGGGGAGCTGTTTTTT
d_call: NA; clone_size: NA; v_call: TRBV10-3; j_call: TRBJ1-6; cdr3_aa: CAISDLGISPLHF; cdr3_nt: TGTGCCATCAGCGATCTAGGGATTTCACCCCTCCACTTT
d_call: NA; clone_size: NA; v_call: TRBV5-1; j_call: TRBJ1-1; cdr3_aa: CASSLVGAGTEAFF; cdr3_nt: TGCGCCAGCAGCTTGGTGGGGGCCGGCACTGAAGCTTTCTTT
d_call: NA; clone_size: NA; v_call: TRBV19; j_call: TRBJ1-2; cdr3_aa: CATARTRGSPYGYTF; cdr3_nt: TGTGCCACCGCCCGAACCAGGGGTTCCCCCTATGGCTACACCTTC
d_call: TRBD2; clone_size: NA; v_call: TRBV14; j_call: TRBJ2-2; cdr3_aa: CASSPAGGAGELFF; cdr3_nt: TGTGCCAGCAGCCCCGCCGGGGGGGCCGGGGAGCTGTTTTTT
d_call: NA; clone_size: NA; v_call: TRBV29-1; j_call: TRBJ2-2; cdr3_aa: CSGRTLGVGTGELFF; cdr3_nt: TGCAGCGGCCGGACATTGGGGGTAGGCACCGGGGAGCTGTTTTTT
d_call: NA; clone_size: NA; v_call: TRBV5-1; j_call: TRBJ2-3; cdr3_aa: CASSLERPTDTQYF; cdr3_nt: TGCGCCAGCAGCTTGGAGCGGCCCACAGATACGCAGTATTTT
d_call: TRBD2; clone_size: NA; v_call: TRBV10-3; j_call: TRBJ2-7; cdr3_aa: CAISEVAGASYEQYF; cdr3_nt: TGTGCCATCAGTGAAGTAGCGGGGGCCTCCTACGAGCAGTACTTC
d_call: NA; clone_size: NA; v_call: TRBV5-1; j_call: TRBJ2-7; cdr3_aa: CASSLESEALSSYEQYF; cdr3_nt: TGCGCCAGCAGCTTGGAGTCGGAAGCCCTCAGCTCCTACGAGCAGTACTTC
d_call: TRBD2; clone_size: once; v_call: TRBV7-2; j_call: TRBJ2-5; cdr3_aa: CASSLVAVSGGGETQYF; cdr3_nt: TGTGCCAGCAGCTTAGTGGCAGTGAGCGGGGGCGGAGAGACCCAGTACTTC
d_call: TRBD2; clone_size: NA; v_call: TRBV15; j_call: TRBJ2-5; cdr3_aa: CATSRAVTSGREETQYF; cdr3_nt: TGTGCCACCAGCAGAGCCGTCACTAGCGGGAGGGAGGAGACCCAGTACTTC
d_call: NA; clone_size: NA; v_call: TRBV5-4; j_call: TRBJ2-1; cdr3_aa: CASSSPSGADNEQFF; cdr3_nt: TGTGCCAGCAGCTCACCCTCGGGGGCGGACAATGAGCAGTTCTTC
d_call: NA; clone_size: NA; v_call: TRBV14; j_call: TRBJ1-5; cdr3_aa: CASSQGGIGAVSWPQHF; cdr3_nt: TGTGCCAGCAGCCAAGGGGGGATCGGGGCGGTGAGTTGGCCCCAGCATTTT
d_call: TRBD2; clone_size: NA; v_call: TRBV5-1; j_call: TRBJ2-5; cdr3_aa: CASSILAGEETQYF; cdr3_nt: TGCGCCAGCAGCATCCTAGCGGGGGAAGAGACCCAGTACTTC
d_call: NA; clone_size: NA; v_call: TRBV6-6; j_call: TRBJ2-2; cdr3_aa: CASSPLRTAGELFF; cdr3_nt: TGTGCCAGCAGTCCCCTCAGGACAGCCGGGGAGCTGTTTTTT
d_call: NA; clone_size: NA; v_call: TRBV5-4; j_call: TRBJ1-3; cdr3_aa: CASSLGTQLSSGNTIYF; cdr3_nt: TGTGCCAGCAGCTTGGGGACACAGCTGTCCTCTGGAAACACCATATATTTT
d_call: TRBD1; clone_size: NA; v_call: TRBV2; j_call: TRBJ1-2; cdr3_aa: CASSEWSSGGGYTF; cdr3_nt: TGTGCCAGCAGTGAATGGTCCTCAGGGGGCGGCTACACCTTC
d_call: TRBD2; clone_size: few; v_call: TRBV5-1; j_call: TRBJ2-1; cdr3_aa: CASSLAQREYNEQFF; cdr3_nt: TGCGCCAGCAGCTTGGCCCAGCGGGAGTACAATGAGCAGTTCTTC
d_call: TRBD2; clone_size: NA; v_call: TRBV6-1; j_call: TRBJ2-1; cdr3_aa: CASSETGLSGFSSYNEQFF; cdr3_nt: TGTGCCAGCAGTGAAACGGGACTATCAGGTTTCAGCTCCTACAATGAGCAGTTCTTC
d_call: TRBD1; clone_size: NA; v_call: TRBV2; j_call: TRBJ2-1; cdr3_aa: CASTRTGIYNEQFF; cdr3_nt: TGTGCCAGCACCCGGACAGGTATCTACAATGAGCAGTTCTTC
d_call: TRBD1; clone_size: few; v_call: TRBV30; j_call: TRBJ1-5; cdr3_aa: CAWRGQGNQPQHF; cdr3_nt: TGTGCCTGGAGAGGACAGGGCAATCAGCCCCAGCATTTT
d_call: NA; clone_size: many; v_call: TRBV2; j_call: TRBJ1-2; cdr3_aa: CASSERQNYGYTF; cdr3_nt: TGTGCCAGCAGTGAAAGACAGAACTATGGCTACACCTTC
d_call: NA; clone_size: NA; v_call: TRBV19; j_call: TRBJ1-5; cdr3_aa: CASSINRGNQPQHF; cdr3_nt: TGTGCCAGTAGTATAAACAGGGGCAATCAGCCCCAGCATTTT
d_call: TRBD1; clone_size: NA; v_call: TRBV7-8; j_call: TRBJ1-2; cdr3_aa: CASSLRPGTGNYGYTF; cdr3_nt: TGTGCCAGCAGTCTCCGCCCGGGGACAGGGAACTATGGCTACACCTTC